The clone carrying this TCR beta chain was counted a few times. Its antigen is unknown. cDNA molecules carried unique molecular identifiers, and template switching added a universal primer site. TCRdb itself ran the 5' RACE reads through MiXCR, one entry per CDR3 protein. The sample shows around 1.7 million distinct CDR3 sequences, 32% of them seen only once. Germline V gene data show CDR1 as GTSNPN and CDR2 as SVGIG (reference sequence). Trimming took off 1 base at V and 3 bases at J, with 10 bases between the two ends. This CDR3 is 13 amino acids long. The sample originates from a study of identical twins. The study, taken as a whole, reports: Conclusions rested on cross-sectional statistics rather than following the same donors. Twin pairs' shared out-of-frame alpha sequences were enriched in low generation probability. Cord blood beta clonotypes that were abundant carried fewer insertions, and memory repertoires showed no such trend.

The receptor was isolated from a newborn girl in good health. Source material: cord blood. The rearrangement joins TRBV30 to TRBJ2-7, with a weak D call TRBD1 (5 bases). The CDR3 DNA reads TGTGCCTGGAGTGCAGGGTCTGGCTACGAGCAGTACTTC. The encoded protein is CAWSAGSGYEQYF.